These 18 T cell receptor beta chains were all obtained from the same sample, sequenced in a study of cytomegalovirus exposure and HLA in healthy donors. 13 Jbeta primers and 60 Vbeta primers were used for the PCR. The table came from immunoSEQ multiplex PCR; TCRdb's copy has only in-frame clones and leaves some out. The table shows about 100,000 clones, with around 84% occurring only once. Sequenced material: PBMCs. Receptors originate from a woman under 30 in good health and CMV-seronegative.

The genes are TRBV5-1 and TRBJ2-3, with TRBD1 identical over 9 bases. CDR1 and CDR2 from the germline V gene are SGHRS and YFSETQ. This CDR3 is 16 amino acids long. Losses at the gene ends were 0 bases for V and 5 bases for J; bases not matched to a gene: 7. The CDR3 nucleotides read TGCGCCAGCAGCTTGGTGGGACAGGGAGGTTTAGATACGCAGTATTTT. Protein: CASSLVGQGGLDTQYF. Filled out from reference TRBV5-1 and TRBJ2-3, the complete variable domain reads KAGVTQTPRYLIKTRGQQVTLSCSPISGHRSVSWYQQTPGQGLQFLFEYFSETQRNKGNFPGRFSGRQFSNSRSEMNVSTLELGDSALYLCASSLVGQGGLDTQYFGPGTRLTVL.

The chain is built from TRBV11-2 and TRBJ2-1, with 10 bases that match TRBD1. CDR1 is SGHAT and CDR2 is FQNNGV in the germline V gene. Trimming at V came to 5 bases and at J to 7 bases, leaving 8 bases not matched to a gene. The CDR3 is made up of 15 amino acids. In nucleotides, the CDR3 is TGTGCCAGCAGCCCGGGACAGGGGCTGGTAAATGAGCAGTTCTTC. Protein product: CASSPGQGLVNEQFF.

The chain is built from TRBV7-9 and TRBJ1-6; maybe TRBD1 (5 bases). The germline V gene has CDR1 SEHNR and CDR2 FQNEAQ (reference sequence). Trimming cost V 5 bases and J 10 bases, with 18 bases left between them. The CDR3 sequence is 15 residues long. CDR3 loop: CASSLPGGGSSPLHF. DNA for the CDR3: TGTGCCAGCAGCCTACCTGGGGGAGGTAGCTCACCCCTCCACTTT.

The J gene is TRBJ1-5, the V gene TRBV19; TRBD1 matches 12 bases. The CDR3 runs 17 residues. With 5 bases clipped from V and 2 bases from J, the junction kept 7 bases outside the gene matches. CDR1 is LNHDA, CDR2 SQIVND, per germline (reference sequence). Here the CDR3 DNA reads TGTGCCAGTAGTCGTTTGGGACAGGGGGCGGGCAATCAGCCCCAGCATTTT. Residues: CASSRLGQGAGNQPQHF.

The chain couples TRBV7-3 to TRBJ2-1; a possible D gene is TRBD2 (5 bases). V shed 2 bases and J shed 10 bases, with 9 bases lying between them. Germline values: CDR1 SGHTA, CDR2 FQGTGA. The CDR3 contains 12 residues. The CDR3 region has the DNA TGTGCCAGCAGCTTAGGAGGACTCGAGCAGTTCTTC. It yields the protein CASSLGGLEQFF.

This sequence joins TRBV2 and TRBJ1-6; 9 bases are shared with TRBD1. The V gene end was trimmed by 6 bases and the J gene end by 10 bases; junction bases not matched to a gene: 19. Germline assignment: CDR1 SNHLY and CDR2 FYNNEI. The CDR3 spans 18 residues. CDR3 nucleotides: TGTGCCAGCAGGGTGGACAGGGGTGGGCATACGCTTGAGTCACCCCTCCACTTT. This gives the protein CASRVDRGGHTLESPLHF. Combining the CDR3 with reference TRBV2 and TRBJ1-6 gives the whole variable domain EPEVTQTPSHQVTQMGQEVILRCVPISNHLYFYWYRQILGQKVEFLVSFYNNEISEKSEIFDDQFSVERPDGSNFTLKIRSTKLEDSAMYFCASRVDRGGHTLESPLHFGNGTRLTVT.

The chain recombines TRBV6-1 with TRBJ2-5; 7 bases line up with TRBD2. V shed 8 bases and J 2 bases; nucleotides not matched to a gene: 11. The CDR3 has 15 amino acids. Per the germline V gene, CDR1 is MNHNS and CDR2 is SASEGT. The chain's CDR3 is CASRSSPSGQETQYF. The CDR3 DNA reads as TGTGCCAGCCGTTCGTCCCCTAGCGGTCAAGAGACCCAGTACTTC.

V usage is TRBV28 and J usage is TRBJ1-5, with D possibly being TRBD1 (5 bases). CDR3 length: 15 amino acids. The germline V gene encodes CDR1 MDHEN and CDR2 SYDVKM. V was cut by 2 bases and J by 2 bases, with 10 bases left in between. CDR3 protein: CASSLGGTGNQPQHF. The CDR3 DNA reads TGTGCCAGCAGTTTAGGGGGGACGGGCAATCAGCCCCAGCATTTT.

The chain is built from TRBV18 and TRBJ2-7; 13 bases fit TRBD2. Germline CDR1 KGHSH, CDR2 LQKENI. Trimming took 3 bases from V and 4 from J; bases not matched to a gene: 0. The CDR3 spans 14 residues. CDR3 DNA: TGTGCCAGCTCACCGACTAGCGGGGGGTACGAGCAGTACTTC. Protein sequence: CASSPTSGGYEQYF. The whole variable domain, remainder taken from reference TRBV18 and TRBJ2-7, is NAGVMQNPRHLVRRRGQEARLRCSPMKGHSHVYWYRQLPEEGLKFMVYLQKENIIDESGMPKERFSAEFPKEGPSILRIQQVVRGDSAAYFCASSPTSGGYEQYFGPGTRLTVT.

The gene calls are TRBV7-6 and TRBJ2-3; D may be TRBD2 (5 bases). Per the germline V gene, CDR1 is SGHVS and CDR2 is FNYEAQ. Trimming shortened V by 2 bases and J by 2 bases, and 20 bases separated the two germline ends. The CDR3 runs to 18 residues. The CDR3 here is CASSLLASVGSVTDTQYF. In DNA form, the CDR3 reads TGTGCCAGCAGCTTATTGGCGAGCGTAGGGAGTGTCACAGATACGCAGTATTTT.

V and J are TRBV7-2 and TRBJ1-1, with TRBD1 identical over 9 bases. CDR3 length: 15 amino acids. J gave up 1 base and V 5 bases, and 5 bases lay outside the gene matches. Germline CDR1 and CDR2: SGHTA and FQGNSA. The chain's CDR3 is CASSAYRGQNTEAFF. The CDR3 DNA follows: TGTGCCAGCAGCGCCTACAGGGGGCAGAACACTGAAGCTTTCTTT. The whole variable domain, remainder taken from reference TRBV7-2 and TRBJ1-1, is GAGVSQSPSNKVTEKGKDVELRCDPISGHTALYWYRQSLGQGLEFLIYFQGNSAPDKSGLPSDRFSAERTGGSVSTLTIQRTQQEDSAVYLCASSAYRGQNTEAFFGQGTRLTVV.

The genes are TRBV5-6 and TRBJ1-1; 7 nucleotides line up with TRBD1. CDR3 length: 15 amino acids. V dropped 1 base and J dropped 0; count of bases not matched to a gene: 3. Germline lookup yields CDR1 SGHDT and CDR2 YYEEEE. CDR3 DNA: TGTGCCAGCAGCTTGCAGGGGGGTATGAACACTGAAGCTTTCTTT. Its translation: CASSLQGGMNTEAFF. The full variable domain, with the rest looked up from reference TRBV5-6 and TRBJ1-1, is DAGVTQSPTHLIKTRGQQVTLRCSPKSGHDTVSWYQQALGQGPQFIFQYYEEEERQRGNFPDRFSGHQFPNYSSELNVNALLLGDSALYLCASSLQGGMNTEAFFGQGTRLTVV.

The CDR3 reads CAISESQGGTSEYYEQYF. CDR3 sequence (DNA): TGTGCCATCAGTGAGTCCCAGGGAGGCACTAGCGAATACTACGAGCAGTACTTC. The chain combines TRBV10-3 with TRBJ2-5; TRBD2 matches 7 bases. The DNA end is more similar to TRBJ2-7, so the J call may be wrong. The CDR3 extends over 18 amino acids. From germline, CDR1 is ENHRY and CDR2 SYGVKD.

V and J are TRBV7-3 and TRBJ2-5; TRBD1 might be the D (5 bases). This CDR3 is 13 amino acids long. CDR1 and CDR2 from the germline V gene are SGHTA and FQGTGA. V shed 3 bases and J shed 1 base, with 6 bases lying between them. The CDR3 protein is CASSFRGQETQYF. In DNA form, the CDR3 reads TGTGCCAGCAGCTTTAGGGGCCAAGAGACCCAGTACTTC.

This clone was seen just once. This chain connects TRBV11-2 to TRBJ2-3; 10 bases are a match to TRBD1. The V segment lost 5 bases and the J segment 3 bases; nucleotides outside the gene matches: 5. Germline V gene sequence: CDR1 SGHAT, CDR2 FQNNGV. The CDR3 consists of 15 residues. For the CDR3, the DNA is TGTGCCAGCAGCACAAGGACAGGGGGAACAGATACGCAGTATTTT. Translating it yields CASSTRTGGTDTQYF.

This chain connects TRBV4-3 to TRBJ1-1; possibly TRBD1 for D (5 bases). There are 14 residues in the CDR3. Germline V gives CDR1 LGHNA, CDR2 YSLEER. Trimming took 0 bases from V and 2 from J, leaving 7 bases between them. The chain's CDR3 is CASSQDRVNTEAFF. The DNA for the CDR3 is TGCGCCAGCAGCCAAGACAGGGTAAACACTGAAGCTTTCTTT.

The chain joins TRBV18 to TRBJ2-1, with 7 bases that match TRBD1. Germline values: CDR1 KGHSH, CDR2 LQKENI. V was pared by 3 bases and J by 6 bases, with 11 bases of the junction left unmatched. The CDR3 sequence is 16 residues long. This CDR3 is CASSPLSQGVANEQFF. The CDR3 DNA reads TGTGCCAGCTCACCCCTCTCGCAGGGGGTGGCCAATGAGCAGTTCTTC. The full variable domain, with the rest looked up from reference TRBV18 and TRBJ2-1, is NAGVMQNPRHLVRRRGQEARLRCSPMKGHSHVYWYRQLPEEGLKFMVYLQKENIIDESGMPKERFSAEFPKEGPSILRIQQVVRGDSAAYFCASSPLSQGVANEQFFGPGTRLTVL.

This clone was seen only once. The chain uses TRBV19 and TRBJ1-1; no clear D gene. Germline-derived CDR1 and CDR2 are LNHDA and SQIVND (reference sequence). V was clipped by 3 bases and J by 7 bases, with 9 bases between them. The CDR3 runs 12 residues. The CDR3 region is CASSIDSYEAFF. In nucleotides, the CDR3 is TGTGCCAGTAGTATTGACTCATATGAAGCTTTCTTT.